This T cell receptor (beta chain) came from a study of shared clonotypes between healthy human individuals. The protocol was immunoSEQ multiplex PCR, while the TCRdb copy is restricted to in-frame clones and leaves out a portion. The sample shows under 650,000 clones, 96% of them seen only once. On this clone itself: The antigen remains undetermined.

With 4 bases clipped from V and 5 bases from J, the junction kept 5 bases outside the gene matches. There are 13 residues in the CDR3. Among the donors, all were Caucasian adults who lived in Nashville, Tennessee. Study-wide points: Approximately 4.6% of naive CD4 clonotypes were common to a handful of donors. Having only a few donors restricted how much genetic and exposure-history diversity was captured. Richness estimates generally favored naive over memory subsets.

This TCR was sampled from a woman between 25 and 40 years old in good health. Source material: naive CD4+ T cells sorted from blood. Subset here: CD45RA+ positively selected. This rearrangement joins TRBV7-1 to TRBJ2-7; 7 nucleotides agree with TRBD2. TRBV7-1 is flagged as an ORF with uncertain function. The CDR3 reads CASSFVAGHEQYF. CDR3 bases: TGTGCCAGCAGCTTTGTAGCGGGCCACGAGCAGTACTTC.